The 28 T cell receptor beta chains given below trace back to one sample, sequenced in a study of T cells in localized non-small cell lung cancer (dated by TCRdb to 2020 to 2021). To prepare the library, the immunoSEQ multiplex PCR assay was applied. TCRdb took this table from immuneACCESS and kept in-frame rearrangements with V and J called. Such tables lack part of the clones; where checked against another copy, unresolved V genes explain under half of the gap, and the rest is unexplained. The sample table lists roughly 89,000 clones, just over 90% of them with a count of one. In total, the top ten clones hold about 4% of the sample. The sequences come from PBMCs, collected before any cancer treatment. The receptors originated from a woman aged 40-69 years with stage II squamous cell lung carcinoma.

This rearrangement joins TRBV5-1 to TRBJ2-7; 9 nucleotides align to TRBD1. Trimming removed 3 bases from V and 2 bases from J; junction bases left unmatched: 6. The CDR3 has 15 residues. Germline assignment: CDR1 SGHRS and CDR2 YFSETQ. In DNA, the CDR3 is TGCGCCAGCAGCTGGGGGGACAGGGCCCCCTACGAGCAGTACTTC. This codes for CASSWGDRAPYEQYF.

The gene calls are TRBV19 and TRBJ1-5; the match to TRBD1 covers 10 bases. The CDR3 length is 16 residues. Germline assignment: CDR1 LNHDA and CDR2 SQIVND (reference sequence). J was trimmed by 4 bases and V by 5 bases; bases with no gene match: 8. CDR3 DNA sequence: TGTGCCAGTAGTCCCTATCCGGGACAGGGGAATCAGCCCCAGCATTTT. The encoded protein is CASSPYPGQGNQPQHF.

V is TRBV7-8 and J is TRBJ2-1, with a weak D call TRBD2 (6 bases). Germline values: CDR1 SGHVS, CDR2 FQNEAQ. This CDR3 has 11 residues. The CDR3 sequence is CVSRGYNEQFF. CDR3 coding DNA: TGTGTGTCCCGGGGGTACAATGAGCAGTTCTTC.

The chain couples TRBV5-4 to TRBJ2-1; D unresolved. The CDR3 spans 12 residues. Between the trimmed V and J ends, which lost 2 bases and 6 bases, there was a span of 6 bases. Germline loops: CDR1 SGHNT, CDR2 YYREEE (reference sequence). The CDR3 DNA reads TGTGCCAGCAGCTTCCCCCTCAATGAGCAGTTCTTC. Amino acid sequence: CASSFPLNEQFF. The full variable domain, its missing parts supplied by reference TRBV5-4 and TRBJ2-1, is ETGVTQSPTHLIKTRGQQVTLRCSSQSGHNTVSWYQQALGQGPQFIFQYYREEENGRGNFPPRFSGLQFPNYSSELNVNALELDDSALYLCASSFPLNEQFFGPGTRLTVL.

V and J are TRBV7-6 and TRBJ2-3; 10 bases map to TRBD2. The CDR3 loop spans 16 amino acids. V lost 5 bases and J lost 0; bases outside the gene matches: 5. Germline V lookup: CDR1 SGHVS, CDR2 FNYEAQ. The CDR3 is CASSPELAGSTDTQYF. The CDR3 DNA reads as TGTGCCAGCAGCCCCGAACTAGCGGGGAGCACAGATACGCAGTATTTT.

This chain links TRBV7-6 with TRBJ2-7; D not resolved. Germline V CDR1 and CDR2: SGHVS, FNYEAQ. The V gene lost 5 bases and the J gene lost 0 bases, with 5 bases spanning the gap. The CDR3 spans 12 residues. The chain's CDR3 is CASSQSSYEQYF. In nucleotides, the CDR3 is TGTGCCAGCAGCCAGAGCTCCTACGAGCAGTACTTC.

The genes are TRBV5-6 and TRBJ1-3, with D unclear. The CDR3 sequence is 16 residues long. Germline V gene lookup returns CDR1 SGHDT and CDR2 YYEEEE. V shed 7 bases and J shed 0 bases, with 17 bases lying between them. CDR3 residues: CASGRTDSSSGNTIYF. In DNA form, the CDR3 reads TGTGCCAGCGGACGGACCGATTCAAGCTCTGGAAACACCATATATTTT.

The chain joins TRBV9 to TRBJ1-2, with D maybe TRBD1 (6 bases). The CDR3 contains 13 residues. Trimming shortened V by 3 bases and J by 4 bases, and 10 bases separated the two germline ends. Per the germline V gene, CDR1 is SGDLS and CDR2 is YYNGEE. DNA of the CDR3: TGTGCCAGCAGCGCACAGGGTATCTATGGCTACACCTTC. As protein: CASSAQGIYGYTF. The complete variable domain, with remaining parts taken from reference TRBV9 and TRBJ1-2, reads DSGVTQTPKHLITATGQRVTLRCSPRSGDLSVYWYQQSLDQGLQFLIQYYNGEERAKGNILERFSAQQFPDLHSELNLSSLELGDSALYFCASSAQGIYGYTFGSGTRLTVV.

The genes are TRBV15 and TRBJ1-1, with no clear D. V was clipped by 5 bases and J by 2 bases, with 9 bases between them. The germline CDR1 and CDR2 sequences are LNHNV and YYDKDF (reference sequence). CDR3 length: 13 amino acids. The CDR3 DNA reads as TGTGCCACCAGCGACAAGTCCAACACTGAAGCTTTCTTT. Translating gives CATSDKSNTEAFF.

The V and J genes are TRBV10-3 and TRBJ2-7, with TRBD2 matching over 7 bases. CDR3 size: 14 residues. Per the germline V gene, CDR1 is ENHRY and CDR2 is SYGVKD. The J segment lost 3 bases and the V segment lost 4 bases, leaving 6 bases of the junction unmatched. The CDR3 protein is CAISVGGGIYEQYF. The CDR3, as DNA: TGTGCCATCAGTGTTGGGGGAGGGATCTACGAGCAGTACTTC.

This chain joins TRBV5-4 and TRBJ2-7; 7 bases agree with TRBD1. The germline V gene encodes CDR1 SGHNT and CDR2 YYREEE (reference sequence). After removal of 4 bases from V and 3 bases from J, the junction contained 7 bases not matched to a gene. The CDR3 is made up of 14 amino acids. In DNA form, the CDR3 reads TGTGCCAGCAGCCAATGGGACAGTCTCTACGAGCAGTACTTC. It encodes CASSQWDSLYEQYF.

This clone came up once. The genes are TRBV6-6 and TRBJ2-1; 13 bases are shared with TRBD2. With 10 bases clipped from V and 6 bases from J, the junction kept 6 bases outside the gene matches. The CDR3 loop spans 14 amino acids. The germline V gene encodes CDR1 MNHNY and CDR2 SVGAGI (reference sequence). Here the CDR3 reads CAIRTSGGINEQFF. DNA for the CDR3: TGTGCCATCAGGACTAGCGGGGGTATCAATGAGCAGTTCTTC.

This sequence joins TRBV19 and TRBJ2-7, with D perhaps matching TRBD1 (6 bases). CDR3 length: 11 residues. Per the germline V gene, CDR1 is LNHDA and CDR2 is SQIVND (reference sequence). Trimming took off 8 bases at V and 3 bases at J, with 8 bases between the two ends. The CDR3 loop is CASGQFYEQYF. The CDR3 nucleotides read TGTGCCAGTGGACAGTTCTACGAGCAGTACTTC.

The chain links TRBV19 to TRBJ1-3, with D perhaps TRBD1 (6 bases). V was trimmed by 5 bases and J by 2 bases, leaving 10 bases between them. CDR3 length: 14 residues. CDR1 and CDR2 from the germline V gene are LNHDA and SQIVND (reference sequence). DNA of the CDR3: TGTGCCAGTAGTTCACAGGGTACTGGAAACACCATATATTTT. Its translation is CASSSQGTGNTIYF. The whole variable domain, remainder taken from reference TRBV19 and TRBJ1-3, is DGGITQSPKYLFRKEGQNVTLSCEQNLNHDAMYWYRQDPGQGLRLIYYSQIVNDFQKGDIAEGYSVSREKKESFPLTVTSAQKNPTAFYLCASSSQGTGNTIYFGEGSWLTVV.

The CDR3 loop reads CASSQAAAVYGYTF. The CDR3 coding sequence is TGTGCCAGCAGCCAGGCCGCGGCAGTCTATGGCTACACCTTC. This chain uses TRBV14 with TRBJ1-2; no definite D call. This CDR3 has 14 residues. V dropped 3 bases and J dropped 4 bases, with 12 bases sitting between them. Per germline, CDR1 SGHDN and CDR2 FVKESK.

CDR3 loop: CASSSWDRVDEKLFF. CDR3 coding DNA: TGTGCCAGCAGCTCATGGGACAGGGTCGATGAAAAACTGTTTTTT. The gene calls are TRBV5-4 and TRBJ1-4, with 9 nucleotides matching TRBD1. V lost 3 bases to trimming and J lost 6 bases; unmatched junction nucleotides: 6. The CDR3 totals 15 residues. Germline-derived CDR1 and CDR2 are SGHNT and YYREEE (reference sequence). Filled out from reference TRBV5-4 and TRBJ1-4, the complete variable domain reads ETGVTQSPTHLIKTRGQQVTLRCSSQSGHNTVSWYQQALGQGPQFIFQYYREEENGRGNFPPRFSGLQFPNYSSELNVNALELDDSALYLCASSSWDRVDEKLFFGSGTQLSVL.

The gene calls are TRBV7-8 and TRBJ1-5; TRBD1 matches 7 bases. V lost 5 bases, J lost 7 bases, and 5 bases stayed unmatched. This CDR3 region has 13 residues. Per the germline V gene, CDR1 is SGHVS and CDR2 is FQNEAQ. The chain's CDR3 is CASSQRQGQPQHF. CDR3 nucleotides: TGTGCCAGCAGCCAAAGACAGGGCCAGCCCCAGCATTTT.

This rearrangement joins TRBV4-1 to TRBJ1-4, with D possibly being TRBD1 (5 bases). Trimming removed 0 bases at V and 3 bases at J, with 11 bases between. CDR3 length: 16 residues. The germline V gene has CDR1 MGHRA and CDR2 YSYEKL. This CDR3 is CASSQEEWGSNEKLFF. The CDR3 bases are TGCGCCAGCAGCCAAGAAGAGTGGGGGTCTAATGAAAAACTGTTTTTT.

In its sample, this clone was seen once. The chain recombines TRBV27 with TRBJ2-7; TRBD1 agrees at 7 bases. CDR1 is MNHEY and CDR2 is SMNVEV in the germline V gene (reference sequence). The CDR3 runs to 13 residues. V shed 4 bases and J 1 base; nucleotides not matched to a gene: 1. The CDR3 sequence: CASSWDRSYEQYF. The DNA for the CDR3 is TGTGCCAGCAGTTGGGACAGATCCTACGAGCAGTACTTC.

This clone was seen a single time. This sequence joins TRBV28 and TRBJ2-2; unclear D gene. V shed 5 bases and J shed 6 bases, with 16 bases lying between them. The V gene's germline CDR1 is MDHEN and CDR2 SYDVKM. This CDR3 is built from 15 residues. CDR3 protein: CASSPGVKYAGELFF. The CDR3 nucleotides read TGTGCCAGCAGTCCCGGTGTCAAGTATGCCGGGGAGCTGTTTTTT. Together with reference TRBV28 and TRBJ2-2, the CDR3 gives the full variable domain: DVKVTQSSRYLVKRTGEKVFLECVQDMDHENMFWYRQDPGLGLRLIYFSYDVKMKEKGDIPEGYSVSREKKERFSLILESASTNQTSMYLCASSPGVKYAGELFFGEGSRLTVL.

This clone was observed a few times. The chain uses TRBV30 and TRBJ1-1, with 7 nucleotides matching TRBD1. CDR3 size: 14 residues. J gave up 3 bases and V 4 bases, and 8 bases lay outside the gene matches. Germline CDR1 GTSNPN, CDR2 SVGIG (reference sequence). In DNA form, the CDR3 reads TGTGCCTGGATGAAGGTCAGGGGGTACACTGAAGCTTTCTTT. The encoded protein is CAWMKVRGYTEAFF.

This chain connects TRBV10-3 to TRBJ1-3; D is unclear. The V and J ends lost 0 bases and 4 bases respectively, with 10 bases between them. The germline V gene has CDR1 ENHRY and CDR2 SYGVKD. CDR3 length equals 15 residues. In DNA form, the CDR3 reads TGTGCCATCAGTGAGTCCACGCTAGGAGGAAACACCATATATTTT. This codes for CAISESTLGGNTIYF.

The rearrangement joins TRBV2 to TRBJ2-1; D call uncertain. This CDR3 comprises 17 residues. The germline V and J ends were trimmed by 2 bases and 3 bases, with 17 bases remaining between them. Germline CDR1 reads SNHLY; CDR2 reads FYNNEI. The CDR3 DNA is TGTGCCAGCAGTGAAAACCCCAAACAGAACCTCTACAATGAGCAGTTCTTC. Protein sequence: CASSENPKQNLYNEQFF.

CDR3 coding DNA: TGTGCCAGCAGCGTAGTGGTCGGGGACATTCAGTACTTC. It specifies CASSVVVGDIQYF. This chain links TRBV9 with TRBJ2-4, with D perhaps matching TRBD2 (5 bases). Trimming removed 0 bases at V and 8 bases at J, with 9 bases between. The CDR3 runs to 13 residues. In germline, CDR1 is SGDLS, CDR2 YYNGEE. Complete variable domain (other parts from reference TRBV9 and TRBJ2-4): DSGVTQTPKHLITATGQRVTLRCSPRSGDLSVYWYQQSLDQGLQFLIQYYNGEERAKGNILERFSAQQFPDLHSELNLSSLELGDSALYFCASSVVVGDIQYFGAGTRLSVL.

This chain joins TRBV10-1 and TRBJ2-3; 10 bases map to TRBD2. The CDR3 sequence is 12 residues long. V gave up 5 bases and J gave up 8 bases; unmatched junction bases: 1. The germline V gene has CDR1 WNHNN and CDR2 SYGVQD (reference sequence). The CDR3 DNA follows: TGCGCCAGCAGTAGCGGGGGGGGTACGCAGTATTTT. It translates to CASSSGGGTQYF.

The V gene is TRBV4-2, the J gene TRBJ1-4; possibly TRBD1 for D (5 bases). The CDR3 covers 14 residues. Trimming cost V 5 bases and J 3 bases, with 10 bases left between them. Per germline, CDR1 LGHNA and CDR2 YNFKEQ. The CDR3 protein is CASSEGTSNEKLFF. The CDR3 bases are TGTGCCAGCAGCGAAGGGACCTCTAATGAAAAACTGTTTTTT.

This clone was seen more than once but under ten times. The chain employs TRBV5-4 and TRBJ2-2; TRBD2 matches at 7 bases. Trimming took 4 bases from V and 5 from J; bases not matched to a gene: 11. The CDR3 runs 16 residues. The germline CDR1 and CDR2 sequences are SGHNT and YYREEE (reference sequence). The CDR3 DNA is TGTGCCAGCAGCCCGCTGGTGCCGGGGGGAACCGGGGAGCTGTTTTTT. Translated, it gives CASSPLVPGGTGELFF.

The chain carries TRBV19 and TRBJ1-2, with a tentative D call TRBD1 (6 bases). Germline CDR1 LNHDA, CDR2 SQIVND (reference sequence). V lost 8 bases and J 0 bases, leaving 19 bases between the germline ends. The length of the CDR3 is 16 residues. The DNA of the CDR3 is TGTGCCAGTTCTCGTACCCACAGGGATACTAACTATGGCTACACCTTC. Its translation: CASSRTHRDTNYGYTF. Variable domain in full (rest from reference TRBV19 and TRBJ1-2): DGGITQSPKYLFRKEGQNVTLSCEQNLNHDAMYWYRQDPGQGLRLIYYSQIVNDFQKGDIAEGYSVSREKKESFPLTVTSAQKNPTAFYLCASSRTHRDTNYGYTFGSGTRLTVV.